Each of the 31 T cell receptor beta chains below was sequenced from the same sample in a study of blood T cell repertoires in COVID-19. TCRdb's table, derived via immunoSEQ multiplex PCR, lists solely in-frame clones and lacks some. Among about 180,000 clones listed, 75% to 90% were seen once. The sequenced sample was PBMCs or T cells enriched from blood (not recorded which). The receptor source for this set is a middle-aged man who had recovered from COVID-19.

This clone was seen more than once but under ten times. This chain's CDR3 is CASSVGWGVNTEAFF. The CDR3 DNA follows: TGCGCCAGCAGTGTGGGGTGGGGCGTGAACACTGAAGCTTTCTTT. The J gene is TRBJ1-1, the V gene TRBV10-2, with a weak D call TRBD1 (5 bases). There are 15 residues in the CDR3. Trimming removed 4 bases from V and 0 bases from J, with 12 bases in between. Germline assignment: CDR1 WSHSY and CDR2 SAAADI.

The rearrangement uses TRBV4-1 and TRBJ2-1; 10 bases match TRBD2. Germline CDR1 reads MGHRA; CDR2 reads YSYEKL. The CDR3 runs 16 residues. V lost 3 bases to trimming and J lost 9 bases; unmatched junction nucleotides: 11. The CDR3 loop is CASSHVGASGSVEQFF. CDR3 DNA: TGCGCCAGCAGCCACGTCGGGGCTAGCGGGAGTGTTGAGCAGTTCTTC.

The chain recombines TRBV19 with TRBJ2-2, with D possibly TRBD2 on 6 matching bases. The CDR3 contains 14 residues. CDR1 and CDR2 (germline): LNHDA, SQIVND (reference sequence). V lost 5 bases to trimming and J lost 0 bases, with 7 bases between them. Here the CDR3 reads CASSGTPNTGELFF. As DNA, the CDR3 is TGTGCCAGTAGTGGGACTCCGAACACCGGGGAGCTGTTTTTT.

The table lists this clone with a count of one. The chain is built from TRBV14 and TRBJ1-1, with D unclear. The length of the CDR3 is 13 residues. The germline CDR1 and CDR2 sequences are SGHDN and FVKESK. Deletions cut 5 bases from V and 10 bases from J, with 17 bases between. The CDR3 DNA follows: TGTGCCAGCAGCTTCATCCCGGGAGATAGAGCTTTCTTT. Protein sequence: CASSFIPGDRAFF.

V usage is TRBV18 and J usage is TRBJ1-3, with TRBD1 identical over 9 bases. The CDR3 runs to 15 residues. Unmatched junction bases numbered 4, after V lost 2 bases and J lost 5 bases. Looked up from germline, CDR1 is KGHSH and CDR2 is LQKENI. The DNA of the CDR3 is TGTGCCAGCTCACCAGGACAGGGGAGTAGAAACACCATATATTTT. It codes for CASSPGQGSRNTIYF.

The J gene is TRBJ1-2, the V gene TRBV28; TRBD1 agrees at 9 bases. CDR1 and CDR2 (germline): MDHEN, SYDVKM. The CDR3 consists of 13 residues. V shed 6 bases, J shed 7 bases, and the junction held 6 bases outside the gene matches. The CDR3 reads CASSSGTGSGYTF. CDR3 bases: TGTGCCAGCAGCTCCGGGACAGGGTCTGGCTACACCTTC.

V usage is TRBV7-9 and J usage is TRBJ1-2, with D perhaps matching TRBD1 (5 bases). This CDR3 is 13 amino acids long. V was pared by 5 bases and J by 4 bases, with 11 bases between. Germline V gene sequence: CDR1 SEHNR, CDR2 FQNEAQ (reference sequence). The chain's CDR3 is CASSPGGGYGYTF. CDR3 coding DNA: TGTGCCAGCAGCCCCGGGGGGGGCTATGGCTACACCTTC.

The gene calls are TRBV5-8 and TRBJ2-2, with D tentatively TRBD1 (6 bases). V dropped 4 bases and J dropped 5 bases, with 18 bases sitting between them. The length of the CDR3 is 16 residues. Per germline, CDR1 SGHTS and CDR2 YDEGEE. CDR3 bases: TGTGCCAGCAGCGGAACAGGGCAAGGGATAACCGGGGAGCTGTTTTTT. It is translated as CASSGTGQGITGELFF.

V usage is TRBV12-3 or TRBV12-4 and J usage is TRBJ2-7; 9 nucleotides agree with TRBD1. The J segment lost 3 bases and the V segment lost 6 bases, leaving 3 bases of the junction unmatched. CDR3 size: 13 residues. The CDR3 DNA reads TGTGCCAGCAGCACGGGACAGGGCTACGAGCAGTACTTC. Encoded protein: CASSTGQGYEQYF.

The chain carries TRBV7-6 and TRBJ2-1; TRBD2 aligns across 7 bases. The CDR3 length is 15 residues. Germline V CDR1 and CDR2: SGHVS, FNYEAQ. V lost 3 bases to trimming and J lost 7 bases; unmatched junction nucleotides: 9. The CDR3 DNA sequence: TGTGCCAGCAGCTTTGGCGGGGGATTACGTAATGAGCAGTTCTTC. Encoded protein: CASSFGGGLRNEQFF.

This clone was recorded once. J is TRBJ2-3 and V is TRBV14, with D maybe TRBD2 (6 bases). V lost 3 bases and J lost 2, with 12 bases in between. This CDR3 contains 15 residues. Germline lookup yields CDR1 SGHDN and CDR2 FVKESK. Here the CDR3 reads CASSQLASPTDTQYF. The CDR3 bases are TGTGCCAGCAGCCAGCTAGCGTCACCCACAGATACGCAGTATTTT.

The V gene is TRBV25-1, the J gene TRBJ1-5; D gene ambiguous. Germline CDR1 and CDR2: MGHDK and SYGVNS. Deletions cut 5 bases from V and 6 bases from J, with 11 bases between. CDR3 size: 13 residues. The CDR3: CASSFGVGQPQHF. The DNA of the CDR3 is TGTGCCAGCAGTTTCGGGGTCGGTCAGCCCCAGCATTTT.

This chain links TRBV5-8 with TRBJ2-2; 7 bases fit TRBD1. Germline trimming cut 1 base from V and 4 bases from J; bases unmatched to any gene: 1. The germline gives CDR1 SGHTS, CDR2 YDEGEE. This CDR3 has 14 residues. The CDR3 is CASSLRQGTGELFF. CDR3 DNA sequence: TGTGCCAGCAGCTTGCGACAGGGCACCGGGGAGCTGTTTTTT.

This clone was seen just once. The rearrangement uses TRBV6-5 and TRBJ2-3, with 9 nucleotides matching TRBD1. The length of the CDR3 is 15 residues. Unmatched junction bases numbered 14, after V lost 7 bases and J lost 9 bases. Germline loops: CDR1 MNHEY, CDR2 SVGAGI. CDR3 region: CASNPDRGKGYTQYF. The CDR3 DNA reads TGTGCCAGCAATCCGGACAGGGGAAAAGGGTACACGCAGTATTTT.

The rearrangement joins TRBV9 to TRBJ1-1; TRBD1 matches at 10 bases. The CDR3 is made up of 18 amino acids. The V and J ends lost 4 bases and 4 bases, in that order; junction bases with no gene match: 16. The germline V gene has CDR1 SGDLS and CDR2 YYNGEE. CDR3 loop: CASSSSGTGDLRSTEAFF. Written as DNA, the CDR3 is TGTGCCAGCAGCAGCTCCGGGACAGGGGATCTTAGAAGCACTGAAGCTTTCTTT.

The chain carries TRBV5-4 and TRBJ2-7, with 10 bases aligning to TRBD1. This CDR3 has 13 residues. V shed 4 bases and J 5 bases; nucleotides not matched to a gene: 3. Germline V CDR1 and CDR2: SGHNT, YYREEE (reference sequence). CDR3 protein: CASSQDRGHEQYF. The CDR3 DNA reads as TGTGCCAGCAGCCAAGACAGGGGGCACGAGCAGTACTTC.

V and J are TRBV6-5 and TRBJ1-1, with D uncertain. Germline V gene lookup returns CDR1 MNHEY and CDR2 SVGAGI. V lost 2 bases and J lost 5, with 3 bases in between. There are 11 residues in the CDR3. The CDR3 nucleotides read TGTGCCAGCAGTTACCTGACTGAAGCTTTCTTT. Protein sequence: CASSYLTEAFF.

The sample holds a few counts of this clone. The chain carries TRBV2 and TRBJ2-3; D is undetermined. The CDR3 covers 15 residues. V was clipped by 3 bases and J by 2 bases, with 12 bases between them. Per the germline V gene, CDR1 is SNHLY and CDR2 is FYNNEI. DNA for the CDR3: TGTGCCAGCAGTGACGAGTTCTCCTACACAGATACGCAGTATTTT. Amino acids: CASSDEFSYTDTQYF.

The V gene is TRBV5-1, the J gene TRBJ2-3; D unresolved. Trimming removed 0 bases from V and 0 bases from J, with 8 bases in between. Looked up from germline, CDR1 is SGHRS and CDR2 is YFSETQ. The CDR3 has 15 residues. The CDR3 here is CASSLGVSSTDTQYF. Written as DNA, the CDR3 is TGCGCCAGCAGCTTGGGCGTGTCTAGCACAGATACGCAGTATTTT.

This chain uses TRBV11-3 with TRBJ2-2, with a tentative D call TRBD2 (6 bases). The V and J ends lost 1 base and 7 bases respectively, with 16 bases between them. CDR3 length: 16 amino acids. Germline V gene sequence: CDR1 SGHNT, CDR2 YENEEA. The CDR3: CASSLGTAGSGGELFF. CDR3 nucleotides: TGTGCCAGCAGCTTAGGCACCGCGGGGAGTGGCGGGGAGCTGTTTTTT. The full variable domain, with the rest looked up from reference TRBV11-3 and TRBJ2-2, is EAGVVQSPRYKIIEKKQPVAFWCNPISGHNTLYWYLQNLGQGPELLIRYENEEAVDDSQLPKDRFSAERLKGVDSTLKIQPAELGDSAVYLCASSLGTAGSGGELFFGEGSRLTVL.

The chain uses TRBV9 and TRBJ2-2; D possibly corresponds to TRBD1 (7 bases). Germline V gene data show CDR1 as SGDLS and CDR2 as YYNGEE. CDR3 size: 16 residues. The V end was cut by 2 bases, the J end by 4 bases, with 15 bases between. The CDR3 here is CASSVRQGGSTGELFF. The CDR3 DNA sequence: TGTGCCAGCAGCGTGCGCCAGGGGGGAAGCACCGGGGAGCTGTTTTTT.

This chain links TRBV2 with TRBJ1-5; no clear D. CDR3 length: 13 residues. Between the trimmed V and J ends, which lost 8 bases and 0 bases, there was a span of 8 bases. Germline loops: CDR1 SNHLY, CDR2 FYNNEI. CDR3 DNA: TGTGCCAGCGTGAGGGATAGCAATCAGCCCCAGCATTTT. As protein: CASVRDSNQPQHF.

This sequence joins TRBV27 and TRBJ1-2; 7 bases are shared with TRBD1. This CDR3 comprises 16 residues. CDR1 is MNHEY, CDR2 SMNVEV, per germline (reference sequence). J was trimmed by 4 bases and V by 5 bases; bases with no gene match: 13. The CDR3 DNA reads TGTGCCAGCAGTCTACCATGGCACAGGGGACCCTATGGCTACACCTTC. It specifies CASSLPWHRGPYGYTF.

V usage is TRBV10-3 and J usage is TRBJ1-1; D gene uncertain. This CDR3 contains 12 residues. In germline, CDR1 is ENHRY, CDR2 SYGVKD. Between the trimmed V and J ends, which lost 4 bases and 8 bases, there was a span of 11 bases. CDR3 DNA: TGTGCCATCAGTGCCGACCTAGACGAAGCTTTCTTT. Translating it yields CAISADLDEAFF.

The chain employs TRBV6-5 and TRBJ2-7, with 8 positions matching TRBD2. V was clipped by 6 bases and J by 0 bases; unmatched bases: 7. The V gene's germline CDR1 is MNHEY and CDR2 SVGAGI. The CDR3 spans 15 residues. CDR3 DNA: TGTGCCAGCAGGCAAACTAGCGGACCCTCCTACGAGCAGTACTTC. Encoded protein: CASRQTSGPSYEQYF.

This clone was detected ten times or more. This chain uses TRBV25-1 with TRBJ2-3; 8 bases map to TRBD2. In germline, CDR1 is MGHDK, CDR2 SYGVNS. The CDR3 runs 14 residues. Trimming took 7 bases from V and 0 from J; bases not matched to a gene: 3. CDR3 sequence: CASNSGTSTDTQYF. The CDR3 DNA reads as TGTGCCAGCAATAGCGGGACGAGCACAGATACGCAGTATTTT.

The gene calls are TRBV5-8 and TRBJ1-5; TRBD1 might be the D (6 bases). Trimming removed 4 bases from V and 0 bases from J, with 11 bases in between. The CDR3 contains 15 residues. Germline CDR1 reads SGHTS; CDR2 reads YDEGEE. The CDR3 region has the DNA TGTGCCAGCAGCCTGAAGGGGGATAGCAATCAGCCCCAGCATTTT. Residues: CASSLKGDSNQPQHF.

V is TRBV29-1 and J is TRBJ1-6; 9 nucleotides match TRBD1. The CDR3 runs 14 residues. In germline, CDR1 is SQVTM, CDR2 ANQGSEA. J lost 7 bases, V lost 7 bases, and 8 bases had no gene match. CDR3 loop: CSALGQGPNSPLHF. The CDR3 nucleotides are TGCAGCGCCCTGGGACAGGGTCCAAATTCACCCCTCCACTTT.

V and J are TRBV6-5 and TRBJ1-6; TRBD1 aligns across 9 bases. CDR1 is MNHEY, CDR2 SVGAGI, per germline. The CDR3 covers 15 residues. The junction had 11 bases not matched to a gene; V was cut back by 6 bases and J by 11 bases. The CDR3 protein is CASRPGQGQTTPLHF. Here the CDR3 DNA reads TGTGCCAGCAGACCCGGACAGGGGCAAACTACACCCCTCCACTTT.

This chain's CDR3 is CATSGAARNYGYTF. The CDR3 bases are TGTGCCACCAGTGGAGCCGCCAGGAACTATGGCTACACCTTC. V and J are TRBV24-1 and TRBJ1-2; D gene ambiguous. The CDR3 is made up of 14 amino acids. Looked up from germline, CDR1 is KGHDR and CDR2 is SFDVKD. V dropped 5 bases and J dropped 2 bases, with 11 bases sitting between them.

The rearrangement links TRBV30 to TRBJ2-1; 8 nucleotides agree with TRBD2. Losses at the gene ends were 3 bases for V and 6 bases for J; bases not matched to a gene: 4. CDR1 GTSNPN and CDR2 SVGIG come from the germline V gene (reference sequence). This CDR3 region has 13 residues. CDR3 residues: CAWRLAGTNEQFF. The DNA of the CDR3 is TGTGCCTGGAGGCTAGCGGGTACCAATGAGCAGTTCTTC.